One and the same sample provided the 32 T cell receptor beta chains below, sequenced in a study of long-term antiretroviral therapy in people with HIV. A v3.0 immunoSEQ assay was performed at survey level. Only in-frame clones appear in the TCRdb table, and some are missing; sequencing was by immunoSEQ multiplex PCR. The sample consists of about 50,000 clones, under 90% of them appearing once. The material was unsorted PBMCs, obtained 0.8 years after starting antiretroviral therapy. These receptors all stem from a young woman with HIV.

V usage is TRBV29-1 and J usage is TRBJ2-7; D may be TRBD2 (6 bases). This CDR3 region has 15 residues. Trimming left V 2 bases short and J 0 bases short, with 14 bases between. Germline lookup yields CDR1 SQVTM and CDR2 ANQGSEA. CDR3 sequence reads: CSVESAGRGSYEQYF. The CDR3 DNA is TGCAGCGTTGAAAGCGCCGGGCGGGGCTCCTACGAGCAGTACTTC.

V and J are TRBV11-3 and TRBJ1-1; the D is unclear. V was clipped by 0 bases and J by 3 bases, with 11 bases between them. Germline CDR1 reads SGHNT; CDR2 reads YENEEA. The CDR3 runs to 15 residues. The CDR3 spells CASSLDGRPYTEAFF. In DNA, the CDR3 is TGTGCCAGCAGCTTAGATGGTAGGCCCTACACTGAAGCTTTCTTT.

V gene TRBV28 combines with J gene TRBJ2-5, with D uncertain. Per the germline V gene, CDR1 is MDHEN and CDR2 is SYDVKM. This CDR3 has 15 amino acids. Trimming removed 3 bases from V and 1 base from J, with 12 bases in between. The CDR3 spells CASSFRQSFQETQYF. CDR3 coding DNA: TGTGCCAGCAGTTTTAGGCAAAGCTTCCAAGAGACCCAGTACTTC.

This clone was counted a single time. The V and J genes are TRBV10-3 and TRBJ1-1; no definite D call. V lost 4 bases to trimming and J lost 5 bases, with 5 bases between them. The CDR3 contains 11 residues. Germline lookup yields CDR1 ENHRY and CDR2 SYGVKD. The CDR3 nucleotides read TGTGCCATCAGTGCGGGTACTGAAGCTTTCTTT. Its translation is CAISAGTEAFF.

This clone has only a few counts. This chain joins TRBV9 and TRBJ1-3, with D possibly TRBD1 on 5 matching bases. This CDR3 spans 16 amino acids. Trimming removed 2 bases from V and 8 bases from J, with 20 bases in between. The germline gives CDR1 SGDLS, CDR2 YYNGEE. For the CDR3, the DNA is TGTGCCAGCAGCGTGGCAGACAGTCTCCCTAGGGACACCATATATTTT. It specifies CASSVADSLPRDTIYF.

The genes are TRBV13 and TRBJ2-1; D gene ambiguous. Trimming removed 0 bases at V and 0 bases at J, with 9 bases between. Per the germline V gene, CDR1 is PRHDT and CDR2 is FYEKMQ (reference sequence). The CDR3 covers 16 residues. CDR3 sequence reads: CASSLGLLPSYNEQFF. DNA for the CDR3: TGTGCCAGCAGCTTAGGGCTACTACCCTCCTACAATGAGCAGTTCTTC.

This chain links TRBV28 with TRBJ2-7, with 9 bases identical to TRBD2. From germline, CDR1 is MDHEN and CDR2 SYDVKM. CDR3 length equals 13 residues. Trimming at V came to 5 bases and at J to 2 bases, leaving 1 base not matched to a gene. CDR3 coding DNA: TGTGCCAGCAGTAGCGGGGGGACCTACGAGCAGTACTTC. It specifies CASSSGGTYEQYF. The full variable domain, rest sourced from reference TRBV28 and TRBJ2-7, is DVKVTQSSRYLVKRTGEKVFLECVQDMDHENMFWYRQDPGLGLRLIYFSYDVKMKEKGDIPEGYSVSREKKERFSLILESASTNQTSMYLCASSSGGTYEQYFGPGTRLTVT.

The chain has TRBV29-1 and TRBJ2-3; 10 bases agree with TRBD2. The CDR3 extends over 14 amino acids. Germline CDR1 SQVTM, CDR2 ANQGSEA. The junction had 7 bases not matched to a gene; V was cut back by 4 bases and J by 6 bases. The CDR3 region has the DNA TGCAGCGTTGGTCTAGCGGGAGTAGGGGATACGCAGTATTTT. Protein sequence: CSVGLAGVGDTQYF.

This chain uses TRBV19 with TRBJ2-7, with 8 bases aligning to TRBD2. Germline V gene data show CDR1 as LNHDA and CDR2 as SQIVND (reference sequence). J gave up 3 bases and V 5 bases, and 6 bases lay outside the gene matches. This CDR3 comprises 14 residues. CDR3 region: CASSGLAGLYEQYF. DNA for the CDR3: TGTGCCAGTAGTGGACTAGCCGGCCTCTACGAGCAGTACTTC.

This clone was counted between two and nine times. The chain uses TRBV21-1 and TRBJ1-4; the tabulated D call, TRBD1, remains unverified against the DNA. TRBV21-1 has pseudogene status. There are 16 residues in the CDR3. CDR3 region: CASSKDRRVTNEKLFF. CDR3 coding DNA: TGTGCCAGCAGCAAGGACAGGCGGGTAACTAATGAAAAACTGTTTTTT.

The chain links TRBV11-2 to TRBJ2-2, with D tentatively TRBD2 (6 bases). V was clipped by 5 bases and J by 8 bases, with 9 bases between them. Germline assignment: CDR1 SGHAT and CDR2 FQNNGV. CDR3 size: 12 residues. The CDR3 nucleotides read TGTGCCAGCAGCGGCGGAGGGGGGGAGCTGTTTTTT. Its protein product is CASSGGGGELFF.

The chain has TRBV27 and TRBJ2-6; D remains unclear. V shed 3 bases and J shed 0 bases, with 3 bases lying between them. The CDR3 has 14 amino acids. Germline CDR1 reads MNHEY; CDR2 reads SMNVEV (reference sequence). CDR3 nucleotide sequence: TGTGCCAGCAGTTTCGGCTCTGGGGCCAACGTCCTGACTTTC. As protein: CASSFGSGANVLTF.

The rearrangement joins TRBV5-1 to TRBJ2-3; possible D gene TRBD1, 6 bases. V lost 3 bases and J 3 bases, leaving 8 bases between the germline ends. This CDR3 has 13 residues. The V gene's germline CDR1 is SGHRS and CDR2 YFSETQ. CDR3 region: CASSSGQTDTQYF. CDR3 bases: TGCGCCAGCAGCTCCGGACAGACAGATACGCAGTATTTT.

A few counts support this clone. This sequence joins TRBV29-1 and TRBJ1-1; D remains unclear. Trimming took 8 bases from V and 1 from J, leaving 8 bases between them. The CDR3 has 11 residues. Per germline, CDR1 SQVTM and CDR2 ANQGSEA. The CDR3 region has the DNA TGCAGCATGGACCAGAACACTGAAGCTTTCTTT. Its translation: CSMDQNTEAFF.

A few counts support this clone. The rearrangement joins TRBV19 to TRBJ2-2; 7 bases line up with TRBD1. The CDR3 runs to 15 residues. With V trimmed by 5 bases and J by 5 bases, 8 bases remained unmatched. Germline V gives CDR1 LNHDA, CDR2 SQIVND (reference sequence). The chain's CDR3 is CASSPRTGLTGELFF. The CDR3 DNA follows: TGTGCCAGTAGTCCACGGACAGGATTAACCGGGGAGCTGTTTTTT.

The chain is built from TRBV19 and TRBJ1-3; D not resolved. V lost 2 bases, J lost 0 bases, and 5 bases lay in between. The length of the CDR3 is 14 residues. The V gene's germline CDR1 is LNHDA and CDR2 SQIVND (reference sequence). CDR3 bases: TGTGCCAGTAGTATATTAGACTCTGGAAACACCATATATTTT. Its protein product is CASSILDSGNTIYF.

V gene TRBV4-3 combines with J gene TRBJ2-7, with a tentative D call TRBD2 (6 bases). Germline CDR1 and CDR2: LGHNA and YSLEER. V lost 0 bases, J lost 3 bases, and 18 bases lay in between. The CDR3 totals 17 residues. The CDR3 sequence is CASSQEFDSGVNYEQYF. The CDR3, as DNA: TGCGCCAGCAGCCAAGAATTCGATAGCGGAGTGAACTACGAGCAGTACTTC.

The genes are TRBV14 and TRBJ1-2; TRBD1 matches 7 bases. V was pared by 1 base and J by 4 bases, with 6 bases of the junction left unmatched. Germline V gene sequence: CDR1 SGHDN, CDR2 FVKESK. The CDR3 is 15 amino acids. CDR3 nucleotide sequence: TGTGCCAGCAGCCAAGTAGGACAGGATCGCTATGGCTACACCTTC. This encodes CASSQVGQDRYGYTF.

The gene calls are TRBV9 and TRBJ2-7; 8 nucleotides align to TRBD1. With V trimmed by 2 bases and J by 4 bases, 8 bases remained unmatched. This CDR3 contains 15 residues. CDR1 and CDR2 from the germline V gene are SGDLS and YYNGEE. This chain's CDR3 is CASSVTGTGSYEQYF. CDR3 bases: TGTGCCAGCAGCGTCACCGGGACAGGATCGTACGAGCAGTACTTC.

V usage is TRBV27 and J usage is TRBJ1-2, with D unresolved. Germline V gives CDR1 MNHEY, CDR2 SMNVEV (reference sequence). CDR3 length equals 15 residues. Trimming removed 6 bases from V and 6 bases from J, with 20 bases in between. The CDR3: CASSRAFGVIDGYTF. The CDR3 DNA follows: TGTGCCAGCAGCCGCGCATTTGGAGTAATAGATGGCTACACCTTC.

This sequence joins TRBV25-1 and TRBJ2-5; D gene uncertain. The CDR3 sequence is 14 residues long. V dropped 1 base and J dropped 4 bases, with 10 bases sitting between them. Looked up from germline, CDR1 is MGHDK and CDR2 is SYGVNS. CDR3 loop: CASSEFRAGETQYF. The CDR3 DNA reads TGTGCCAGCAGTGAATTTAGGGCAGGAGAGACCCAGTACTTC. Together with reference TRBV25-1 and TRBJ2-5, the CDR3 gives the full variable domain: EADIYQTPRYLVIGTGKKITLECSQTMGHDKMYWYQQDPGMELHLIHYSYGVNSTEKGDLSSESTVSRIRTEHFPLTLESARPSHTSQYLCASSEFRAGETQYFGPGTRLLVL.

The chain is built from TRBV5-6 and TRBJ2-5, with D possibly TRBD2 on 7 matching bases. Germline V gene lookup returns CDR1 SGHDT and CDR2 YYEEEE. This CDR3 spans 15 amino acids. The V end lost 5 bases, the J end lost 5 bases, and 19 bases lay between the germline ends. CDR3 region: CASRRIGGGEETQYF. CDR3 DNA sequence: TGTGCCAGCAGAAGGATAGGGGGAGGGGAGGAGACCCAGTACTTC. Full variable domain (rest looked up from reference TRBV5-6 and TRBJ2-5): DAGVTQSPTHLIKTRGQQVTLRCSPKSGHDTVSWYQQALGQGPQFIFQYYEEEERQRGNFPDRFSGHQFPNYSSELNVNALLLGDSALYLCASRRIGGGEETQYFGPGTRLLVL.

The V and J genes are TRBV12-1 and TRBJ1-2; the DNA was not compared with TRBD1, the D call given in the table. TRBV12-1 is a listed pseudogene. This CDR3 is built from 13 residues. The CDR3, as DNA: TGTGCCAGCAGCTTAGACAGCGAAGGGAGCTACACCTTC. Protein product: CASSLDSEGSYTF.

This chain links TRBV28 with TRBJ1-5; the match to TRBD1 covers 8 bases. The germline gives CDR1 MDHEN, CDR2 SYDVKM. J was trimmed by 1 base and V by 1 base; bases with no gene match: 0. CDR3 length equals 15 residues. For the CDR3, the DNA is TGTGCCAGCAGTTTATACAGGGGGAGCAATCAGCCCCAGCATTTT. Protein: CASSLYRGSNQPQHF.

Remarks on this clone: Other DNA sequences in the same sample also yield this CDR3. V is TRBV19 and J is TRBJ1-1; D remains ambiguous. Germline V CDR1 and CDR2: LNHDA, SQIVND (reference sequence). V lost 1 base and J 8 bases, leaving 5 bases between the germline ends. The CDR3 consists of 11 residues. CDR3 sequence reads: CASSIVTEAFF. CDR3 bases: TGTGCCAGTAGTATAGTCACAGAAGCTTTCTTT.

The rearrangement uses TRBV7-9 and TRBJ1-2; D gene uncertain. Germline CDR1 SEHNR, CDR2 FQNEAQ (reference sequence). This CDR3 has 14 residues. V lost 1 base to trimming and J lost 8 bases, with 14 bases between them. Here the CDR3 reads CASSLGDRTDGYTF. The DNA of the CDR3 is TGTGCCAGCAGCTTAGGAGATCGCACCGACGGCTACACCTTC.

J is TRBJ2-6 and V is TRBV7-9; D is uncertain. CDR3 size: 15 residues. V lost 2 bases to trimming and J lost 1 base, with 6 bases between them. In germline, CDR1 is SEHNR, CDR2 FQNEAQ (reference sequence). The DNA for the CDR3 is TGTGCCAGCAGCTTATCTCGTTCTGGGGCCAACGTCCTGACTTTC. It yields the protein CASSLSRSGANVLTF.

The V call is TRBV6-1, the J call TRBJ2-5; D is ambiguous. With 0 bases removed from V and 5 bases from J, the gap between germline ends came to 13 bases. Germline CDR1 reads MNHNS; CDR2 reads SASEGT. The CDR3 has 15 amino acids. DNA of the CDR3: TGTGCCAGCAGTGAAGCGATGACCCCCCTGGAGACCCAGTACTTC. It yields the protein CASSEAMTPLETQYF.

V usage is TRBV11-3 and J usage is TRBJ2-2; 7 bases line up with TRBD1. Germline V gives CDR1 SGHNT, CDR2 YENEEA. CDR3 length: 17 amino acids. Germline trimming cut 0 bases from V and 4 bases from J; bases unmatched to any gene: 8. The CDR3 bases are TGTGCCAGCAGCTTAGAAGTGACAGGGCTTGGCACCGGGGAGCTGTTTTTT. Translation: CASSLEVTGLGTGELFF.

There are a few counts of this clone. The chain combines TRBV19 with TRBJ1-2; possible D gene TRBD1, 5 bases. With 4 bases removed from V and 4 bases from J, the gap between germline ends came to 16 bases. Germline V gives CDR1 LNHDA, CDR2 SQIVND (reference sequence). The CDR3 has 15 residues. The CDR3 DNA is TGTGCCAGTAGTAACGGGAACAGGTTAATCTATGGCTACACCTTC. This gives the protein CASSNGNRLIYGYTF.

This clone appeared a few times. V usage is TRBV9 and J usage is TRBJ1-2; D is unresolved. V was pared by 0 bases and J by 8 bases, with 11 bases between. This CDR3 has 13 residues. CDR1 is SGDLS and CDR2 is YYNGEE in the germline V gene. Here the CDR3 reads CASSVDRGGGYTF. In DNA form, the CDR3 reads TGTGCCAGCAGCGTAGATCGGGGTGGCGGCTACACCTTC. The entire variable domain, with the rest obtained from reference TRBV9 and TRBJ1-2, is as follows: DSGVTQTPKHLITATGQRVTLRCSPRSGDLSVYWYQQSLDQGLQFLIQYYNGEERAKGNILERFSAQQFPDLHSELNLSSLELGDSALYFCASSVDRGGGYTFGSGTRLTVV.

The chain couples TRBV10-3 to TRBJ2-5; possible D gene TRBD1, 5 bases. The CDR3 has 13 amino acids. Germline V gene lookup returns CDR1 ENHRY and CDR2 SYGVKD. Trimming removed 7 bases at V and 4 bases at J, with 13 bases between. CDR3 sequence: CAIKGVGAETQYF. The CDR3 DNA follows: TGTGCCATCAAAGGGGTGGGCGCAGAGACCCAGTACTTC.